A single sample is the source of the 17 T cell receptor beta chains below, sequenced in a study of cytomegalovirus exposure and HLA in healthy donors. PCR primers comprised 60 Vbeta and 13 Jbeta primers. TCRdb's table, derived via immunoSEQ multiplex PCR, lists solely in-frame clones and lacks some. Here the sample spans about 110,000 clones, just under 70% being singletons. What was sequenced was PBMCs. The receptor set was obtained from a woman aged 70-85 years in good health and CMV-seropositive.

This chain links TRBV30 with TRBJ1-6, with D unresolved. This CDR3 comprises 13 residues. Trimming left V 4 bases short and J 7 bases short, with 11 bases between. Germline assignment: CDR1 GTSNPN and CDR2 SVGIG (reference sequence). Here the CDR3 reads CAWTGRPNSPLHF. CDR3 nucleotide sequence: TGTGCCTGGACGGGTCGGCCCAATTCACCCCTCCACTTT.

Points on this clone: The same CDR3 also results from other DNA sequences found in this sample. CDR3 DNA: TGTGCCTGGTCTACAGGGTCCTCTGGAAACACCATATATTTT. It encodes CAWSTGSSGNTIYF. The rearrangement uses TRBV30 and TRBJ1-3, with D perhaps matching TRBD1 (6 bases). The germline V and J ends were trimmed by 5 bases and 0 bases, with 11 bases remaining between them. Per germline, CDR1 GTSNPN and CDR2 SVGIG (reference sequence). The CDR3 has 14 residues. Looking up the rest from reference TRBV30 and TRBJ1-3 gives the full variable domain: SQTIHQWPATLVQPVGSPLSLECTVEGTSNPNLYWYRQAAGRGLQLLFYSVGIGQISSEVPQNLSASRPQDRQFILSSKKLLLSDSGFYLCAWSTGSSGNTIYFGEGSWLTVV.

This chain joins TRBV6-5 and TRBJ1-5, with 8 positions matching TRBD1. This CDR3 is 14 amino acids long. The ends lost 6 bases at V and 4 bases at J; junction bases unmatched: 5. Germline CDR1 and CDR2: MNHEY and SVGAGI. CDR3 DNA sequence: TGTGCCAGCAGGATTGGACAGGGTAATCAGCCCCAGCATTTT. Translation gives CASRIGQGNQPQHF.

This rearrangement joins TRBV11-2 to TRBJ2-7; 7 positions agree with TRBD1. The CDR3 has 14 residues. The V segment lost 3 bases and the J segment 4 bases; nucleotides outside the gene matches: 6. CDR1 and CDR2 from the germline V gene are SGHAT and FQNNGV. In DNA form, the CDR3 reads TGTGCCAGCAGCTTCTTGGGACAGCTATACGAGCAGTACTTC. Amino acids: CASSFLGQLYEQYF. Filled out from reference TRBV11-2 and TRBJ2-7, the complete variable domain reads EAGVAQSPRYKIIEKRQSVAFWCNPISGHATLYWYQQILGQGPKLLIQFQNNGVVDDSQLPKDRFSAERLKGVDSTLKIQPAKLEDSAVYLCASSFLGQLYEQYFGPGTRLTVT.

The rearrangement joins TRBV5-1 to TRBJ2-6; TRBD1 is a possible D gene (5 bases). Trimming removed 5 bases from V and 0 bases from J, with 18 bases in between. Germline loops: CDR1 SGHRS, CDR2 YFSETQ. This CDR3 is 18 amino acids long. This CDR3 is CASSFWGSESSGANVLTF. The CDR3 DNA follows: TGCGCCAGCAGTTTTTGGGGCTCTGAGTCCTCTGGGGCCAACGTCCTGACTTTC. The full variable domain, its missing parts supplied by reference TRBV5-1 and TRBJ2-6, is KAGVTQTPRYLIKTRGQQVTLSCSPISGHRSVSWYQQTPGQGLQFLFEYFSETQRNKGNFPGRFSGRQFSNSRSEMNVSTLELGDSALYLCASSFWGSESSGANVLTFGAGSRLTVL.

The J gene is TRBJ1-5, the V gene TRBV28, with D hard to call. This CDR3 has 13 residues. CDR1 is MDHEN and CDR2 is SYDVKM in the germline V gene. Trimming cost V 2 bases and J 4 bases, with 6 bases left between them. In DNA, the CDR3 is TGTGCCAGCAGTTTAGGCAGAAATCAGCCCCAGCATTTT. Translated: CASSLGRNQPQHF.

V is TRBV7-2 and J is TRBJ2-4; perhaps TRBD1 as D (5 bases). Deletions cut 7 bases from V and 6 bases from J, with 16 bases between. Germline V gene sequence: CDR1 SGHTA, CDR2 FQGNSA. The CDR3 contains 14 residues. CDR3 protein: CASTYSGLGNIQYF. The CDR3 bases are TGTGCCAGCACCTACTCAGGGCTAGGAAACATTCAGTACTTC.

J is TRBJ1-1 and V is TRBV7-8; 9 bases align to TRBD1. The CDR3 spans 15 residues. Germline V gene sequence: CDR1 SGHVS, CDR2 FQNEAQ. Germline trimming cut 4 bases from V and 3 bases from J; bases unmatched to any gene: 6. The CDR3 nucleotides are TGTGCCAGCAGCTCGGACAGGGGCTCCCACACTGAAGCTTTCTTT. It specifies CASSSDRGSHTEAFF.

In this sample, this clone turned up once. The rearrangement joins TRBV19 to TRBJ1-2; maybe TRBD1 (6 bases). This CDR3 comprises 8 residues. Germline CDR1 is LNHDA and CDR2 is SQIVND (reference sequence). Trimming removed 8 bases at V and 12 bases at J, with 7 bases between. The CDR3 DNA follows: TGTGCCAGTTACAGGGACACCTTC. Translation gives CASYRDTF.

This chain joins TRBV4-2 and TRBJ2-7; TRBD2 matches at 11 bases. J gave up 3 bases and V 2 bases, and 6 bases lay outside the gene matches. The CDR3 is made up of 16 amino acids. Germline CDR1 LGHNA, CDR2 YNFKEQ. The CDR3, as DNA: TGTGCCAGCAGCCAAAACCTAGCGGGGGGATACTACGAGCAGTACTTC. This sequence encodes CASSQNLAGGYYEQYF.

V gene TRBV18 combines with J gene TRBJ2-7; 8 bases map to TRBD1. CDR1 and CDR2 (germline): KGHSH, LQKENI. This CDR3 comprises 15 residues. With 4 bases clipped from V and 4 bases from J, the junction kept 9 bases outside the gene matches. The CDR3 loop is CASSRESTGGYEQYF. CDR3 nucleotide sequence: TGTGCCAGCTCACGCGAGTCAACAGGGGGGTACGAGCAGTACTTC.

V usage is TRBV21-1 and J usage is TRBJ1-5; the D call of TRBD1 is as the table states it, not checked on the DNA. TRBV21-1 is annotated as a pseudogene. The CDR3 has 18 amino acids. The DNA of the CDR3 is TGTGCCAGCAGCAAACGGGACAGGGATACTATAGCAAATCAGCCCCAGCATTTT. Its protein product is CASSKRDRDTIANQPQHF.

This chain connects TRBV7-8 to TRBJ2-7, with TRBD1 matching 8 bases. Germline CDR1 is SGHVS and CDR2 is FQNEAQ. The trim removed 5 bases at V and 3 bases at J, leaving 3 bases unmatched. This CDR3 has 13 amino acids. Written as DNA, the CDR3 is TGTGCCAGCAGCGGGGACAGGTTCTACGAGCAGTACTTC. Translation gives CASSGDRFYEQYF.

The V and J genes are TRBV19 and TRBJ1-2; D is undetermined. This CDR3 spans 15 amino acids. Looked up from germline, CDR1 is LNHDA and CDR2 is SQIVND (reference sequence). The germline V and J ends were trimmed by 5 bases and 2 bases, with 15 bases remaining between them. CDR3 nucleotide sequence: TGTGCCAGTAGTCTCCGTGTCGACATAAACTATGGCTACACCTTC. Translation: CASSLRVDINYGYTF.

This clone has more than one count but fewer than ten. The chain uses TRBV5-1 and TRBJ2-7, with D possibly being TRBD2 (6 bases). Germline loops: CDR1 SGHRS, CDR2 YFSETQ. This CDR3 has 14 amino acids. V dropped 3 bases and J dropped 2 bases, with 12 bases sitting between them. CDR3 sequence: CASSYGTSPYEQYF. In DNA, the CDR3 is TGCGCCAGCAGCTACGGGACTTCACCCTACGAGCAGTACTTC.

As to this clone: One end of the junction does not line up with germline, which may come from a read error. This chain links TRBV10-3 with TRBJ1-5; D is unresolved. This CDR3 is built from 15 residues. The germline CDR1 and CDR2 sequences are ENHRY and SYGVKD. The CDR3 region has the DNA TGTGTCATCAGTGAGTCGGCTCATAGCAATCAGCCCCAGCATTTT. Translating gives CVISESAHSNQPQHF.

V gene TRBV6-6 combines with J gene TRBJ1-3; D is perhaps TRBD1 (6 bases). Germline V gene lookup returns CDR1 MNHNY and CDR2 SVGAGI (reference sequence). Trimming removed 5 bases at V and 0 bases at J, with 8 bases between. CDR3 size: 14 residues. The CDR3 sequence: CASSNRDSGNTIYF. The CDR3 nucleotides are TGTGCCAGCAGTAACAGGGACTCTGGAAACACCATATATTTT.